This T cell receptor beta chain was sequenced in a study of CD8 T cells in ankylosing spondylitis. The study, taken as a whole, reports: In synovial fluid and blood from reactive arthritis, some motif variants were previously reported. There was reportedly significant enrichment of clones that were disease-linked in matched ankylosing spondylitis synovial fluid. Within ankylosing spondylitis blood, a TCR beta motif made up of eight highly homologous variants appeared to be characteristic.

This clonotype has a count of ten or more. Its antigen is currently unknown. For TCR beta, libraries came from quantitative 5'-RACE with molecular barcodes. TCRdb called the 5' RACE reads again in MiXCR, with one record for every CDR3 protein. The sample lists some 140,000 distinct CDR3 sequences; just under 7.5% were seen once. The sample was blood, either unsorted or a sorted T cell fraction (not recorded which). The source of this sequence is a female donor with ankylosing spondylitis or in good health (not recorded which).

CDR3 amino acids: CASSWGQGMNTEAFF. Written as DNA, the CDR3 is TGTGCCAGCAGCTGGGGACAGGGAATGAACACTGAAGCTTTCTTT. V gene TRBV7-2 combines with J gene TRBJ1-1; 9 bases match TRBD1. Losses at the gene ends were 4 bases for V and 0 bases for J; bases not matched to a gene: 3. Germline V CDR1 and CDR2: SGHTA, FQGNSA. The CDR3 is 15 amino acids. The whole variable domain, filled in from reference TRBV7-2 and TRBJ1-1, reads GAGVSQSPSNKVTEKGKDVELRCDPISGHTALYWYRQSLGQGLEFLIYFQGNSAPDKSGLPSDRFSAERTGGSVSTLTIQRTQQEDSAVYLCASSWGQGMNTEAFFGQGTRLTVV.